This paragraph reports one TCR beta chain. What it binds is not known. Germline CDR1 GTSNPN, CDR2 SVGIG (reference sequence). Trimming cost V 1 base and J 0 bases, with 7 bases left between them. The CDR3 has 14 amino acids. The data were produced by immunoSEQ multiplex PCR, yet TCRdb's version contains in-frame clones alone and is incomplete. The sample carries 1,500 to 2,000 clones, about 74% recorded once. This sample was included in a study of chemoradiotherapy in HPV16-positive cancers. Overall study context: Candidate HPV-specific clones and shared TCR motifs came from a couple of HPV16-positive patients. Broader study findings: Candidate HPV-specific clones and E7-related TCR motifs grew in tumor during treatment. In HPV16-positive patients, HPV-responsive T-cell expansion tracked better recurrence-free survival. HPV-specific T cells were functionally defined from only a couple of HPV16-positive patients.

The sequence was obtained from a human donor with HPV-associated anogenital cancer. Sequencing was performed on tumor tissue, taken from a patient who underwent chemoradiotherapy. This chain connects TRBV30 to TRBJ1-5; no clear D gene. The chain's CDR3 is CAWSEGYSNQPQHF. The DNA for the CDR3 is TGTGCCTGGAGTGAGGGATATAGCAATCAGCCCCAGCATTTT.